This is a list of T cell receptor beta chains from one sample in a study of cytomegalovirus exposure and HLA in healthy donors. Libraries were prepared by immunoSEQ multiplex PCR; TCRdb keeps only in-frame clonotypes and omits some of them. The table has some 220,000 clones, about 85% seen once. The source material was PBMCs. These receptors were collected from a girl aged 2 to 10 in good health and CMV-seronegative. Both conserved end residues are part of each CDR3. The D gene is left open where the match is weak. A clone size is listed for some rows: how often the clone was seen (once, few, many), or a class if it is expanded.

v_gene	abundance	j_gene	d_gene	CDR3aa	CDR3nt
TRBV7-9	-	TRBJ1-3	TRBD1	CASSLGASRGYTIYF	TGTGCCAGCAGCTTAGGAGCCTCCAGGGGGTACACCATATATTTT
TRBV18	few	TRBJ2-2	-	CASSPDQVGELFF	TGTGCCAGCTCACCAGATCAGGTCGGGGAGCTGTTTTTT
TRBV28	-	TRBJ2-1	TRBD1	CASQTNPDRVGNEQFF	TGTGCCAGCCAAACTAACCCGGACAGGGTAGGGAATGAGCAGTTCTTC
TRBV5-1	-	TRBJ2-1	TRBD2	CASSLEPRSSGYNEQFF	TGCGCCAGCAGCTTGGAACCTAGGTCTAGCGGTTACAATGAGCAGTTCTTC
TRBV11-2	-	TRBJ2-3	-	CASSLDRGVVDTQYF	TGTGCCAGCAGCTTAGATAGAGGCGTAGTTGATACGCAGTATTTT
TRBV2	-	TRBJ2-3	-	CASMRAIWSDTQYF	TGTGCCAGCATGAGGGCGATTTGGTCGGATACGCAGTATTTT
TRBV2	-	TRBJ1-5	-	CASRATEFSKVAQHF	TGTGCCAGCAGGGCCACGGAGTTTAGCAAGGTGGCCCAGCATTTT
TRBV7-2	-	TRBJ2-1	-	CASSLAAYNEQFF	TGTGCCAGCAGCTTAGCGGCATACAATGAGCAGTTCTTC
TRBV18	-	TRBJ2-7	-	CASSRGTVPYEQYF	TGTGCCAGCTCACGCGGGACTGTTCCCTACGAGCAGTACTTC
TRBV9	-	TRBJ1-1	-	CASCEGQTNTEAFF	TGTGCCAGCTGTGAGGGCCAGACGAACACTGAAGCTTTCTTT
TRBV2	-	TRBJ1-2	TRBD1	CASRARQGNYGYTF	TGTGCCAGCAGAGCTCGACAGGGGAACTATGGCTACACCTTC
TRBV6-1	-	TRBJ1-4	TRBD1	CASRQTTGLNEKLFF	TGTGCCAGCCGACAGACGACAGGGTTAAATGAAAAACTGTTTTTT
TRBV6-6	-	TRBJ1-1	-	CASSYGWERLFF	TGTGCCAGCAGTTACGGGTGGGAGCGGCTTTTCTTT
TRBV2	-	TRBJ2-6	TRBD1	CASSLYRGSGANVLTF	TGTGCCAGCAGTCTGTACAGGGGATCCGGGGCCAACGTCCTGACTTTC
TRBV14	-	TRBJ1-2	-	CASSQTVNYGYTF	TGTGCCAGCAGCCAGACAGTCAACTATGGCTACACCTTC
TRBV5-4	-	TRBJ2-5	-	CASSLGTVEETQYF	TGTGCCAGCAGCTTGGGGACAGTTGAAGAGACCCAGTACTTC
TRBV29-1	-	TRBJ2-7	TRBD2	CSVEGPVGSAGDEQYF	TGCAGCGTCGAGGGACCCGTCGGCTCAGCGGGAGACGAGCAGTACTTC
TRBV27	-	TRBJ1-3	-	CASSFHPLQPPGNTIYF	TGTGCCAGCAGTTTCCACCCATTACAGCCTCCTGGAAACACCATATATTTT
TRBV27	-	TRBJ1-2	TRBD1	CASSLRGSYGYTF	TGTGCCAGCAGTCTCAGGGGGTCCTATGGCTACACCTTC
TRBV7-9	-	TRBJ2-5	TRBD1	CASSSSQGPETQYF	TGTGCCAGCAGCTCCTCACAGGGGCCAGAGACCCAGTACTTC
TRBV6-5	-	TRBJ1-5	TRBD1	CASSRDRGGNQPQHF	TGTGCCAGCAGCAGGGACAGGGGCGGCAATCAGCCCCAGCATTTT
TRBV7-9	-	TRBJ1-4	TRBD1	CSSSSSGQVGEKLFF	TGTTCCAGCAGCTCCTCCGGACAGGTGGGGGAAAAACTGTTTTTT